There are a few counts of the clone carrying this T cell receptor (beta chain). The CDR3 is made up of 14 amino acids. Unmatched junction bases numbered 10, after V lost 0 bases and J lost 11 bases. CDR1 is MNHEY and CDR2 is SVGAGI in the germline V gene. The data were taken from a study of T-cell reconstitution after alpha-beta-depleted transplantation in children. Unique molecular identifiers were built into the TCRbeta library. TCRdb re-analysed the PCR reads in MiXCR, keeping a single row per CDR3 protein. In the table there are hundreds of thousands of distinct CDR3 sequences, roughly 13% of which are singletons.

V and J are TRBV6-5 and TRBJ2-7; TRBD1 agrees at 7 bases. Material: PBMCs, obtained before TCRalphabeta/CD19-depleted stem cell transplant. This TCR was recovered from a girl aged 2 to 9 with congenital amegakaryocytic thrombocytopenia, due to receive a stem cell transplant. CDR3 region: CASSYSGQAIFEYF. The CDR3 DNA reads TGTGCCAGCAGTTACTCAGGACAGGCGATTTTTGAGTACTTC.